This T cell receptor (beta chain) came from a study of cytomegalovirus exposure and HLA in healthy donors. General study results and limits: Researchers reported from a later analysis that most CMV-associated TCR beta chains appeared HLA-restricted. Indistinguishable V segments such as TRBV6-2 and TRBV6-3 were excluded.

The V and J ends lost 4 bases and 7 bases, in that order; junction bases with no gene match: 7. The CDR3 is made up of 14 amino acids. Germline loops: CDR1 MNHNS, CDR2 SASEGT. To note about this clone: Its target is not known.

Primers for the PCR totalled 60 Vbeta and 13 Jbeta. Produced via immunoSEQ multiplex PCR; TCRdb's table is partial and in-frame only. The listing contains 68,000 or so clones. J is TRBJ2-7 and V is TRBV6-1; TRBD2 aligns across 10 bases. The sample taken for sequencing was PBMCs. The sequence was collected from a female donor in good health and CMV-seropositive. This CDR3 is CASSALAGVGEQYF. CDR3 bases: TGTGCCAGCAGTGCCCTAGCGGGAGTAGGGGAGCAGTACTTC.